The present T cell receptor (beta chain) was sequenced within a study of blood T cell repertoires in COVID-19. Generated by immunoSEQ multiplex PCR, the TCRdb table keeps only in-frame clones and is missing some. The sample consists of 100,000 or so clones, 65% to 90% of them appearing once. Trimming took 3 bases from V and 10 from J, leaving 15 bases between them. CDR3 size: 13 residues. The germline gives CDR1 MRHNA, CDR2 SNTAGT. The sequencing input was peripheral blood. This chain links TRBV6-4 with TRBJ1-1, with D maybe TRBD1 (5 bases). This sequence was found in a man of 80 years or more with acute or convalescent COVID-19. The DNA of the CDR3 is TGTGCCAGCAGTGATGGGTGGGGCGCCGTAGCTTTCTTT. Translation: CASSDGWGAVAFF.